The clone carrying this T cell receptor (beta chain) came up a few times. The TCR beta CDR3 regions underwent amplification using RNA transcripts as the source. HTBI primers were the set used in a first-round RT-PCR of the TCR CDR3. MiXCR was run by TCRdb on the multiplex PCR reads, yielding one entry per CDR3 protein. The sample shows hundreds of thousands of distinct CDR3 sequences, roughly 13% of them seen only once. The entry originates in a study of T cells in Graves' hyperthyroidism and ophthalmopathy. The sequence derives from a woman aged 25-40 years with Graves' hyperthyroidism that later progressed to Graves' ophthalmopathy. The sample taken for sequencing was blood.

CDR3: CASSLNGGGDQPQHF. CDR3 DNA: TGCGCCAGCAGCTTGAACGGGGGGGGGGATCAGCCCCAGCATTTT. The V and J genes are TRBV5-1 and TRBJ1-5; D possibly corresponds to TRBD1 (5 bases). The germline gives CDR1 SGHRS, CDR2 YFSETQ. The CDR3 extends over 15 amino acids. The ends were cut back, 1 base at V and 5 bases at J, with 13 bases in the middle.